These 13 T cell receptor beta chains share one sample of origin, sequenced in a study of T cells in Graves' hyperthyroidism and ophthalmopathy. Amplification of TCR beta CDR3 regions used RNA as the template. An initial round of RT-PCR targeting the TCR CDR3 relied on the HTBI primer set. Using its own MiXCR run on the multiplex PCR reads, TCRdb lists one record per CDR3 protein. The table shows about 300,000 distinct CDR3 sequences, with around a fifth occurring only once. Input material: blood. The receptors here all came from a man over 45 with Graves' ophthalmopathy.

This chain connects TRBV28 to TRBJ1-3; D possibly corresponds to TRBD1 (6 bases). From germline, CDR1 is MDHEN and CDR2 SYDVKM. The V gene lost 7 bases and the J gene lost 3 bases, with 10 bases spanning the gap. CDR3 size: 13 residues. CDR3 sequence reads: CASIRGGGNTIYF. For the CDR3, the DNA is TGTGCCAGCATTAGAGGGGGTGGAAACACCATATATTTT.

The chain uses TRBV11-2 and TRBJ2-7; D call uncertain. The ends were cut back, 1 base at V and 2 bases at J, with 9 bases in the middle. Germline assignment: CDR1 SGHAT and CDR2 FQNNGV. CDR3 length: 14 residues. The CDR3 sequence is CASSLAGATYEQYF. CDR3 nucleotides: TGTGCCAGCAGCTTAGCCGGAGCGACCTACGAGCAGTACTTC.

This clonotype was counted many times. J is TRBJ1-5 and V is TRBV6-2 or TRBV6-3; the match to TRBD1 covers 7 bases. Germline V lookup: CDR1 MNHEY, CDR2 SVGEGT. The CDR3 sequence is 16 residues long. V was pared by 1 base and J by 0 bases, with 3 bases of the junction left unmatched. This CDR3 is CASSYYRTGSNQPQHF. CDR3 in DNA: TGTGCCAGCAGTTACTATCGGACAGGTAGCAATCAGCCCCAGCATTTT.

This chain connects TRBV12-3 or TRBV12-4 to TRBJ2-5; 14 bases are shared with TRBD2. V shed 5 bases, J shed 5 bases, and the junction held 7 bases outside the gene matches. This CDR3 has 16 amino acids. The CDR3 region is CASSPRLAGGRETQYF. The DNA of the CDR3 is TGTGCCAGCAGTCCCAGACTAGCGGGAGGGCGGGAGACCCAGTACTTC.

This clonotype was picked up many times. The V call is TRBV6-1, the J call TRBJ1-5; 10 bases agree with TRBD1. The CDR3 loop spans 16 amino acids. Germline values: CDR1 MNHNS, CDR2 SASEGT. V gave up 5 bases and J gave up 1 base; unmatched junction bases: 5. CDR3 bases: TGTGCCAGCAGTTCCGGGGACAGGGGCAGCAATCAGCCCCAGCATTTT. Protein: CASSSGDRGSNQPQHF.

This clonotype was seen ten or more times. The rearrangement links TRBV24-1 to TRBJ2-2; D ambiguous. The V end was cut by 4 bases, the J end by 7 bases, with 9 bases between. CDR1 and CDR2 (germline): KGHDR, SFDVKD. The CDR3 covers 13 residues. The CDR3 region has the DNA TGTGCCACCAGTGACCTGACAATCGGGGAGCTGTTTTTT. Residues: CATSDLTIGELFF.

This clonotype was picked up a small number of times. The V call is TRBV6-2 or TRBV6-3, the J call TRBJ2-5; D unresolved. V gave up 0 bases and J gave up 2 bases, with 7 bases separating them. Germline loops: CDR1 MNHEY, CDR2 SVGEGT. The CDR3 has 14 amino acids. The CDR3 DNA is TGTGCCAGCAGTTACTCGAACATGCAAGAGACCCAGTACTTC. Residues: CASSYSNMQETQYF.

There are many counts of this clonotype. The chain carries TRBV5-1 and TRBJ2-7, with 7 bases that match TRBD1. The CDR3 is 15 residues long. The germline CDR1 and CDR2 sequences are SGHRS and YFSETQ. J gave up 4 bases and V 4 bases, and 11 bases lay outside the gene matches. In DNA form, the CDR3 reads TGCGCCAGCAGCCCCGCCGGACAGGCAGTGTACGAGCAGTACTTC. It yields the protein CASSPAGQAVYEQYF.

This clonotype was detected ten times or more. V and J are TRBV5-1 and TRBJ1-1, with 9 positions matching TRBD1. From germline, CDR1 is SGHRS and CDR2 YFSETQ. V shed 0 bases and J 1 base; nucleotides not matched to a gene: 4. CDR3 length: 16 amino acids. The CDR3 DNA reads as TGCGCCAGCAGCTTGGAAACAGGGGGCCGGAACACTGAAGCTTTCTTT. This sequence encodes CASSLETGGRNTEAFF.

This chain joins TRBV5-6 and TRBJ2-1, with 8 positions matching TRBD2. Germline CDR1 is SGHDT and CDR2 is YYEEEE. The CDR3 has 15 residues. Unmatched junction bases numbered 4, after V lost 5 bases and J lost 0 bases. The CDR3 loop reads CASSVTSGSYNEQFF. The CDR3 coding sequence is TGTGCCAGCAGTGTTACTAGCGGCTCCTACAATGAGCAGTTCTTC.

DNA for the CDR3: TGCAGTGCTTACAGAGATTTGAGCGGGGAGCTGTTTTTT. As protein: CSAYRDLSGELFF. The rearrangement joins TRBV20-1 to TRBJ2-2; D uncertain. This CDR3 contains 13 residues. From germline, CDR1 is DFQATT and CDR2 SNEGSKA (reference sequence). The germline V and J ends were trimmed by 5 bases and 7 bases, with 14 bases remaining between them.

CDR3 sequence (DNA): TGTGCCATCAGCTCGACAGCGATACTCTCTGGAAACACCATATATTTT. Translating it yields CAISSTAILSGNTIYF. The chain combines TRBV10-3 with TRBJ1-3; D is possibly TRBD1 (5 bases). The germline V gene has CDR1 ENHRY and CDR2 SYGVKD. The CDR3 runs to 16 residues. V was trimmed by 6 bases and J by 0 bases, leaving 15 bases between them.

Ten or more counts support this clonotype. The V call is TRBV20-1, the J call TRBJ2-5; D not certain. Germline loops: CDR1 DFQATT, CDR2 SNEGSKA (reference sequence). The CDR3 is 14 residues long. The V end lost 0 bases, the J end lost 1 base, and 9 bases lay between the germline ends. This CDR3 is CSARDRITQETQYF. CDR3 nucleotide sequence: TGCAGTGCTAGAGATCGAATAACCCAAGAGACCCAGTACTTC.